These 7 T cell receptor beta chains share one sample of origin, sequenced in a study of T cells in Graves' hyperthyroidism and ophthalmopathy. RNA transcripts served as the template for amplifying TCR beta CDR3 regions. TCR CDR3 regions were first amplified by RT-PCR with HTBI primers. TCRdb re-called the multiplex PCR reads with MiXCR, one entry per CDR3 protein. The data contain about 200,000 distinct CDR3 sequences, 17% of them singletons. Sequencing used blood. The receptor source for this set is a woman aged 45-65 years with Graves' hyperthyroidism.

Many counts were recorded for this clonotype. V usage is TRBV24-1 and J usage is TRBJ2-5, with unresolved D. The V gene lost 1 base and the J gene lost 1 base, with 12 bases spanning the gap. CDR3 length: 16 amino acids. Germline V gene data show CDR1 as KGHDR and CDR2 as SFDVKD. DNA of the CDR3: TGTGCCACCAGTGATTTTGGAGCAGCCAGCCAAGAGACCCAGTACTTC. Translating it yields CATSDFGAASQETQYF.

The sample holds many counts of this clonotype. The chain employs TRBV27 and TRBJ2-7; D not resolved. The ends were cut back, 6 bases at V and 3 bases at J, with 18 bases in the middle. Germline V CDR1 and CDR2: MNHEY, SMNVEV (reference sequence). The CDR3 contains 15 residues. The CDR3 DNA is TGTGCCAGCAGCCCAAAGGGTTTCCTTAACTACGAGCAGTACTTC. Translated: CASSPKGFLNYEQYF.

This clonotype appeared a few times. This rearrangement joins TRBV19 to TRBJ1-1; 7 bases map to TRBD1. This CDR3 comprises 12 residues. The junction had 4 bases not matched to a gene; V was cut back by 4 bases and J by 8 bases. CDR1 is LNHDA and CDR2 is SQIVND in the germline V gene (reference sequence). The CDR3 nucleotides read TGTGCCAGTAGTACCCGGGACAGAGAAGCTTTCTTT. Translation gives CASSTRDREAFF.

With regard to this clonotype: The junction and the germline gene differ at one end; a read error may be behind it. The J gene is TRBJ2-1, the V gene TRBV6-4; 11 nucleotides align to TRBD1. Germline CDR1 and CDR2: MRHNA and SNTAGT. The CDR3 has 16 amino acids. As DNA, the CDR3 is TGTGCCAGCAGTGAATTGGGGACAGGGGGGTACAATGGGCAGTTCTTC. This translates into CASSELGTGGYNGQFF.

In its sample, this clonotype was seen many times. The V and J genes are TRBV7-2 and TRBJ2-5; 9 nucleotides line up with TRBD2. Losses at the gene ends were 5 bases for V and 6 bases for J; bases not matched to a gene: 10. Germline V gene data show CDR1 as SGHTA and CDR2 as FQGNSA. The CDR3 is made up of 15 amino acids. CDR3 sequence: CASSLGFSGSKTQYF. In nucleotides, the CDR3 is TGTGCCAGCAGCCTAGGGTTTAGCGGGAGTAAGACCCAGTACTTC. Full variable domain (outside the CDR3, taken from reference TRBV7-2 and TRBJ2-5): GAGVSQSPSNKVTEKGKDVELRCDPISGHTALYWYRQSLGQGLEFLIYFQGNSAPDKSGLPSDRFSAERTGGSVSTLTIQRTQQEDSAVYLCASSLGFSGSKTQYFGPGTRLLVL.

This clonotype was observed at least ten times. V gene TRBV11-2 combines with J gene TRBJ2-7; 8 bases align to TRBD2. This CDR3 comprises 14 residues. With V trimmed by 5 bases and J by 3 bases, 6 bases remained unmatched. Germline CDR1 is SGHAT and CDR2 is FQNNGV. The DNA of the CDR3 is TGTGCCAGCAGCCCCGGGAGGGGCCGCTACGAGCAGTACTTC. It codes for CASSPGRGRYEQYF.

Many counts were recorded for this clonotype. The V and J genes are TRBV7-9 and TRBJ1-1; tentatively, D is TRBD1 (5 bases). V was shortened by 3 bases and J by 0 bases, with 5 bases between the two germline ends. The germline gives CDR1 SEHNR, CDR2 FQNEAQ (reference sequence). This CDR3 is 13 amino acids long. In nucleotides, the CDR3 is TGTGCCAGCAGCTTGGACATGAACACTGAAGCTTTCTTT. Protein product: CASSLDMNTEAFF.